The T cell receptor beta chain described here comes from a study of cytomegalovirus exposure and HLA in healthy donors. This clone is a singleton in its sample. The CDR3 runs to 16 residues. V lost 4 bases and J 2 bases, leaving 19 bases between the germline ends. CDR1 is SGHNT, CDR2 YYREEE, per germline (reference sequence). Generated by immunoSEQ multiplex PCR, the TCRdb table keeps only in-frame clones and is missing some. The sample lists about 160,000 clones, 75% to 90% occurring once. What was sequenced was PBMCs. The V call is TRBV5-4, the J call TRBJ2-7; no firm D call. This TCR came from a woman between 18 and 29 years old in good health and CMV-seronegative. The CDR3 DNA reads as TGTGCCAGCAGCCCACTAAACTCTGACTTAACCTACGAGCAGTACTTC. Translating it yields CASSPLNSDLTYEQYF.